This T cell receptor (beta chain) was recovered during a study of CD8+ T cells in alopecia areata. Study-level points and caveats: Scalp clonality dropped significantly under tofacitinib, as did expanded CD8+ top-100 clones.

In the case of this clone: Its antigen is undetermined.

Trimming took 2 bases from V and 1 from J, leaving 21 bases between them. Per the germline V gene, CDR1 is MGHRA and CDR2 is YSYEKL. There are 18 residues in the CDR3. Treatment described: oral pan-JAK inhibitor, 5-10 mg twice daily. Sorting of CD4+ and CD8+ T cells was performed on PBMCs. Extraction of RNA preceded its reverse transcription into cDNA, which served as the sequencing template. Only in-frame clones appear in the TCRdb table, and some are missing; sequencing was by immunoSEQ multiplex PCR. The table shows 150,000 to 200,000 clones, with roughly three fifths occurring only once. The chain couples TRBV4-1 to TRBJ2-7; no firm D call. The specimen comprised CD4+ T cells sorted from blood, sampled at week 4, from a patient treated with tofacitinib. The sequence was obtained from a human donor with alopecia areata. CDR3 coding DNA: TGCGCCAGCAGCCAAACAAGATGGACGGGCAGCTTTTCCTACGAGCAGTACTTC. This encodes CASSQTRWTGSFSYEQYF.